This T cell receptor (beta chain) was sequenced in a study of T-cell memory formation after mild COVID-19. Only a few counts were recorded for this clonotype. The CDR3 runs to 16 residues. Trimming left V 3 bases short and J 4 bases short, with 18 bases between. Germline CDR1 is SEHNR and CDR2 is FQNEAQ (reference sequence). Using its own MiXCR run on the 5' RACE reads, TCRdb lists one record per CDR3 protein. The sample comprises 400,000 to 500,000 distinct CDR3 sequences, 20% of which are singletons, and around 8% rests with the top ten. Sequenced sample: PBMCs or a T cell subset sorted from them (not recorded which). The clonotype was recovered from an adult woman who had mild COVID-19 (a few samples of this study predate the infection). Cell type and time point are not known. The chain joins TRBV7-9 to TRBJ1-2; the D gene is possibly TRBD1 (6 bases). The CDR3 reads CASSLSGATFGYGYTF. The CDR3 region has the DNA TGTGCCAGCAGCTTGTCAGGGGCCACTTTCGGCTATGGCTACACCTTC.